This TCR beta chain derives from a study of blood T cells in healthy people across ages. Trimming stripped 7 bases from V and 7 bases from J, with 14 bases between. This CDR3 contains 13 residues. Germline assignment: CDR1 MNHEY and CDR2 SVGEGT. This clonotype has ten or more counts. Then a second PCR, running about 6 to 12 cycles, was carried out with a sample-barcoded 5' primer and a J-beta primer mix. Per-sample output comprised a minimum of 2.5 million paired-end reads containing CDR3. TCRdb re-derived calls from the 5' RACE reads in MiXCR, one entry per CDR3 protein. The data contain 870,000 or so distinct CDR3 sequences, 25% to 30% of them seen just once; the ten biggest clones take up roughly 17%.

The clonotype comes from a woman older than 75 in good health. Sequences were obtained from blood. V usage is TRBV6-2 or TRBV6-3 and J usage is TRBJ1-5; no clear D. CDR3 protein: CASTGRGGQPQHF. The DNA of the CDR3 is TGTGCCAGCACGGGGAGAGGAGGACAGCCCCAGCATTTT.